The sequence of this T cell receptor (beta chain) was determined in a study of blood T cells in healthy people across ages. Broader study findings: Naive and antigen-experienced cells could not be conclusively compared, given unsorted PBMCs.

Every participating donor contributed roughly 10 milliliters of peripheral blood through a draw. For the second PCR, which ran for about 7 to 11 cycles, a sample-barcoded 5' primer and a J-beta primer mix were used. One entry per CDR3 protein results from TCRdb running MiXCR on the 5' RACE reads. The sample carries approximately 880,000 distinct CDR3 sequences, 45% to 50% recorded once. The J segment lost 4 bases and the V segment lost 9 bases, leaving 9 bases of the junction unmatched. Per germline, CDR1 MNHEY and CDR2 SMNVEV (reference sequence). The CDR3 extends over 15 amino acids. This clonotype was seen a few times. No antigen is known for it.

Sample: blood. This TCR derives from a young man in good health. The chain employs TRBV27 and TRBJ2-3; 11 nucleotides match TRBD1. CDR3 sequence (DNA): TGTGCCAGTTGTGTGGGACAGGGGGGTTCAGATACGCAGTATTTT. Its translation is CASCVGQGGSDTQYF.